This entry lists 14 T cell receptor beta chains sequenced from one sample in a study of blood T cells in healthy people across ages. PCR was performed a second time for about 7 to 11 cycles using a sample-barcoded 5' primer and a J-beta primer mix. MiXCR was run by TCRdb on the 5' RACE reads, yielding one entry per CDR3 protein. In the table there are 700,000 or so distinct CDR3 sequences, roughly 41% of which are singletons. Material: blood. All receptors derive from a man aged 80 or over in good health.

The chain joins TRBV15 to TRBJ2-1, with 11 positions matching TRBD2. Germline V CDR1 and CDR2: LNHNV, YYDKDF (reference sequence). With V trimmed by 3 bases and J by 1 base, 14 bases remained unmatched. This CDR3 region has 20 residues. The CDR3 region is CATSSPSSGGAGGSYNEQFF. As DNA, the CDR3 is TGTGCCACCAGCAGCCCGAGTAGCGGGGGGGCAGGTGGGTCCTACAATGAGCAGTTCTTC.

V gene TRBV3-1 combines with J gene TRBJ2-1, with unresolved D. The CDR3 runs 12 residues. Germline CDR1 reads LGHDT; CDR2 reads YNNKEL (reference sequence). V dropped 5 bases and J dropped 6 bases, with 8 bases sitting between them. The DNA of the CDR3 is TGTGCCAGCAGCTCTTCTCTCAATGAGCAGTTCTTC. Translation gives CASSSSLNEQFF.

J is TRBJ2-7 and V is TRBV5-1, with 10 bases aligning to TRBD2. Germline V gene sequence: CDR1 SGHRS, CDR2 YFSETQ. The length of the CDR3 is 15 residues. V lost 0 bases to trimming and J lost 3 bases; unmatched junction nucleotides: 3. CDR3 residues: CASSLVAGGGYEQYF. The CDR3 bases are TGCGCCAGCAGCTTGGTAGCGGGGGGAGGCTACGAGCAGTACTTC.

This clonotype appeared a few times. The CDR3 spells CSVDGTGRSSGYTF. The CDR3 coding sequence is TGCAGCGTAGACGGGACAGGCCGGTCGTCCGGCTACACCTTC. This chain uses TRBV29-1 with TRBJ1-2; TRBD1 matches 8 bases. The CDR3 length is 14 residues. V shed 6 bases, J shed 8 bases, and the junction held 14 bases outside the gene matches. CDR1 is SQVTM and CDR2 is ANQGSEA in the germline V gene.

This clonotype was picked up a small number of times. The gene calls are TRBV6-2 or TRBV6-3 and TRBJ2-1; TRBD1 agrees at 7 bases. The V gene's germline CDR1 is MNHEY and CDR2 SVGEGT. This CDR3 spans 12 amino acids. J lost 11 bases, V lost 7 bases, and 8 bases had no gene match. CDR3 sequence reads: CASKGAGLKQFF. The CDR3 bases are TGTGCCAGCAAGGGGGCGGGTTTGAAGCAGTTCTTC.

This clonotype turned up a few times. The chain links TRBV7-2 to TRBJ2-1; 13 bases are a match to TRBD2. CDR1 and CDR2 (germline): SGHTA, FQGNSA. CDR3 length equals 16 residues. Losses at the gene ends were 5 bases for V and 8 bases for J; bases not matched to a gene: 9. CDR3 nucleotide sequence: TGTGCCAGCAGCCTAACCGGGACTAGCGGGAACCATGAGCAGTTCTTC. The encoded protein is CASSLTGTSGNHEQFF.

This clonotype occurred a few times. V is TRBV9 and J is TRBJ2-5; 9 positions agree with TRBD1. The end of the DNA aligns better with TRBJ2-7, so the J call may be wrong. Germline loops: CDR1 SGDLS, CDR2 YYNGEE. This CDR3 has 13 amino acids. In nucleotides, the CDR3 is TGTGCCAGCAGCGTAGGACAGGGGGGCGAGCAGTACTTC. It yields the protein CASSVGQGGEQYF.

The chain carries TRBV5-8 and TRBJ1-3; D remains unclear. This CDR3 has 15 residues. Trimming removed 2 bases at V and 0 bases at J, with 9 bases between. The V gene's germline CDR1 is SGHTS and CDR2 YDEGEE. DNA of the CDR3: TGTGCCAGCAGCTTTACACCGAGCTCTGGAAACACCATATATTTT. It codes for CASSFTPSSGNTIYF.

This clonotype was observed a few times. This chain connects TRBV20-1 to TRBJ2-5, with 8 bases identical to TRBD2. V lost 4 bases to trimming and J lost 11 bases; unmatched junction nucleotides: 15. Germline CDR1 and CDR2: DFQATT and SNEGSKA (reference sequence). CDR3 length: 14 amino acids. CDR3 loop: CSATPGGAGNEQYF. In DNA form, the CDR3 reads TGCAGTGCTACACCCGGGGGGGCAGGAAATGAGCAGTACTTC.

CDR3 sequence reads: CASSREGREAFF. The CDR3 nucleotides are TGTGCCAGCAGCCGGGAGGGCAGGGAGGCTTTCTTT. The chain joins TRBV9 to TRBJ1-1, with a tentative D call TRBD1 (5 bases). The germline CDR1 and CDR2 sequences are SGDLS and YYNGEE. The CDR3 length is 12 residues. V was shortened by 4 bases and J by 11 bases, with 15 bases between the two germline ends.

The chain couples TRBV9 to TRBJ1-2; no clear D. V lost 3 bases and J 4 bases, leaving 13 bases between the germline ends. The CDR3 is made up of 14 amino acids. Germline values: CDR1 SGDLS, CDR2 YYNGEE. CDR3 DNA sequence: TGTGCCAGCAGCGGAGAGGCAGGTATCTATGGCTACACCTTC. Protein product: CASSGEAGIYGYTF.

As to this clonotype: One end of the junction fails to match germline, which may point to a read error. The chain joins TRBV6-5 to TRBJ2-1; D possibly corresponds to TRBD1 (5 bases). The CDR3 totals 15 residues. Germline values: CDR1 MNHEY, CDR2 SVGAGI. CDR3 sequence (DNA): TGTGCCGGCAGTTATGACAGTAGAGACTACAATGAGCAGTTCTTC. Translated, it gives CAGSYDSRDYNEQFF.

The rearrangement uses TRBV6-2 or TRBV6-3 and TRBJ1-2, with 9 bases aligning to TRBD1. The germline V gene has CDR1 MNHEY and CDR2 SVGEGT. The V gene end was trimmed by 0 bases and the J gene end by 4 bases; junction bases not matched to a gene: 9. The CDR3 runs to 17 residues. The CDR3, as DNA: TGTGCCAGCAGTTACTCCTCAACAGGGGGCGACGGCTATGGCTACACCTTC. It codes for CASSYSSTGGDGYGYTF.

The chain joins TRBV7-9 to TRBJ1-4, with D hard to call. Germline CDR1 is SEHNR and CDR2 is FQNEAQ (reference sequence). The CDR3 covers 15 residues. Trimming pared 0 bases from V and 3 bases from J, leaving 8 bases between. CDR3 DNA sequence: TGTGCCAGCAGCTTAGCGTCCTCATCTAATGAAAAACTGTTTTTT. This codes for CASSLASSSNEKLFF.